This T cell receptor (beta chain) was profiled in a study of OX40 agonist ivuxolimab in advanced cancers. Turning to the study itself: Age averaged around 60 years (range roughly 23 to 79), and approximately 80% were male. Three patients, one with hepatocellular carcinoma and two with cutaneous melanoma, achieved partial responses.

Losses at the gene ends were 9 bases for V and 2 bases for J; bases not matched to a gene: 4. CDR1 is SEHNR and CDR2 is FQNEAQ in the germline V gene (reference sequence). The CDR3 runs 13 residues. Drawing of blood for sampling happened at baseline, at cycle 4 day 1, and at cycle 7 day 1. Assay: immunoSEQ multiplex PCR; the TCRdb copy retains only in-frame clones and omits some. There are tens of thousands of clones in the sample; about 85% occur only once, and approximately 4.5% lies in the top ten. The sequence was obtained from an adult with an advanced solid tumor such as melanoma, head and neck, liver or kidney cancer. Sequenced material: CD4+ or CD8+ T cells sorted from blood, taken in a trial of the OX40 agonist ivuxolimab. This chain links TRBV7-9 with TRBJ2-7, with 10 nucleotides matching TRBD1. The CDR3 here is CASGTGVTYEQYF. The CDR3 DNA reads as TGTGCCAGTGGGACAGGGGTGACCTACGAGCAGTACTTC. The whole variable domain, remainder taken from reference TRBV7-9 and TRBJ2-7, is DTGVSQNPRHKITKRGQNVTFRCDPISEHNRLYWYRQTLGQGPEFLTYFQNEAQLEKSRLLSDRFSAERPKGSFSTLEIQRTEQGDSAMYLCASGTGVTYEQYFGPGTRLTVT.